This T cell receptor beta chain was recovered during a study of shared clonotypes between healthy human individuals. The CDR3 has 14 amino acids. Germline V lookup: CDR1 LNHDA, CDR2 SQIVND (reference sequence). With 3 bases clipped from V and 7 bases from J, the junction kept 3 bases outside the gene matches. Sequencing used immunoSEQ multiplex PCR; TCRdb keeps in-frame clones, though not all of them. The sample contains approximately 2.5 million clones, just over 90% of which appear only once. The chain carries TRBV19 and TRBJ1-5; 10 bases agree with TRBD1. Specimen: naive CD4+ T cells sorted from blood. Subset noted: CD45RA+ positively selected. This sequence originates from a man aged 18-30 years in good health. The CDR3 nucleotides are TGTGCCAGTAGTATCGAGGACAGGGGGCAGCCCCAGCATTTT. This translates into CASSIEDRGQPQHF.